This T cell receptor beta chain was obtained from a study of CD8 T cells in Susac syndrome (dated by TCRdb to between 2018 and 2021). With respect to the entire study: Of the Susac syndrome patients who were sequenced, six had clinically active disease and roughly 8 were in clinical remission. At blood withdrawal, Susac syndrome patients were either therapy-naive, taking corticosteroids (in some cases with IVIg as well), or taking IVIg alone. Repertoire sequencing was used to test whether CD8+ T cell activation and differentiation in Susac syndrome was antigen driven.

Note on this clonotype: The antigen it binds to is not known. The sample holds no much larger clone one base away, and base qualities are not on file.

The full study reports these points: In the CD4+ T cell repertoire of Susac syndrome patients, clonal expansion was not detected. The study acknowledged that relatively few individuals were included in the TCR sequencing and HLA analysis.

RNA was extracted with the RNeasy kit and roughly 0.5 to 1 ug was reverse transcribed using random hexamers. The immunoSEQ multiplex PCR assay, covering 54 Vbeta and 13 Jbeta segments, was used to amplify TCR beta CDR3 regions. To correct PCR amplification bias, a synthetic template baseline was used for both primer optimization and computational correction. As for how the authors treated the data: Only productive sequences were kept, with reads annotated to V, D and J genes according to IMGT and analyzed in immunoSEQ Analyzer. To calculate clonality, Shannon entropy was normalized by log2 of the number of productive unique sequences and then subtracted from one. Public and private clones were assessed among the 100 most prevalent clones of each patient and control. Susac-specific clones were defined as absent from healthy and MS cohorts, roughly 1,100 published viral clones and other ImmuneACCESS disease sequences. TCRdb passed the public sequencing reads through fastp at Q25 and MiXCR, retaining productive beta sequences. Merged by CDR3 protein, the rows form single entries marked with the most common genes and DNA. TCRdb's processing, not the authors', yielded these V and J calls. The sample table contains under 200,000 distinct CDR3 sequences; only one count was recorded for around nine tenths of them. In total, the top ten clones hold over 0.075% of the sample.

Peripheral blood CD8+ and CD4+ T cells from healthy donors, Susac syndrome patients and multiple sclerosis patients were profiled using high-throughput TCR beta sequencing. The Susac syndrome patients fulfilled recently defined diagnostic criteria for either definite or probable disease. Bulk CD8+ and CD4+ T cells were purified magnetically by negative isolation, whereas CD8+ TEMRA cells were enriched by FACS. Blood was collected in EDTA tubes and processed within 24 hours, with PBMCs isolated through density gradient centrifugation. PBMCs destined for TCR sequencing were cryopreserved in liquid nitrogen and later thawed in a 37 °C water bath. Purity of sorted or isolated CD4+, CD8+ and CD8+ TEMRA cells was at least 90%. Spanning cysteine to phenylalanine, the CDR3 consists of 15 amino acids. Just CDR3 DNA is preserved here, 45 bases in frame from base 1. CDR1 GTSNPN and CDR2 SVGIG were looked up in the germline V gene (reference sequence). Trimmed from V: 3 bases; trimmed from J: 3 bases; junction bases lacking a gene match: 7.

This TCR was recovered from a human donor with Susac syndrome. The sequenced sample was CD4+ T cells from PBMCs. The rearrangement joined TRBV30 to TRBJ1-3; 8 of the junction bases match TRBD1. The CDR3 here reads CAWRTGGQVGNTIYF. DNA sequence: TGTGCCTGGAGAACGGGGGGACAGGTTGGAAACACCATATATTTT.